A selection of T cell receptor beta chains follows, all from one sample in a study of T cells in Graves' hyperthyroidism and ophthalmopathy. TCRdb recomputed calls from the multiplex PCR reads with MiXCR, one row per CDR3 protein. Altogether more than 300,000 distinct CDR3 sequences are present, 14% being singletons, with the ten largest covering approximately 11%. The sequenced sample was blood. The source of these receptors is a woman aged 55-69 years with Graves' hyperthyroidism. CDR3s include the opening cysteine and the closing phenylalanine or tryptophan. The D gene is left open where the match is weak. Size tells how often a clone was seen (once, few, many) or the class of an expanded clone, and some rows leave it out.

clone size: many
D gene: TRBD2
V gene: TRBV11-2
J gene: TRBJ2-3
CDR3 protein: CASSLATSGSTDTQYF
CDR3 DNA: TGTGCCAGCAGCTTAGCGACTAGCGGGAGTACAGATACGCAGTATTTT

clone size: many
D gene: -
V gene: TRBV7-9
J gene: TRBJ2-7
CDR3 protein: CASSNRLGTFYEQYF
CDR3 DNA: TGTGCCAGCAGCAACCGGCTGGGGACTTTCTACGAGCAGTACTTC

clone size: many
D gene: -
V gene: TRBV7-9
J gene: TRBJ2-7
CDR3 protein: CASSLALGDKPYEQYF
CDR3 DNA: TGTGCCAGCAGCTTGGCCCTTGGAGACAAGCCCTACGAGCAGTACTTC

clone size: -
D gene: -
V gene: TRBV6-1
J gene: TRBJ2-5
CDR3 protein: CVSSQQGAETQYF
CDR3 DNA: TGTGTCAGCAGTCAACAGGGAGCAGAGACCCAGTACTTC

clone size: many
D gene: -
V gene: TRBV11-2
J gene: TRBJ2-5
CDR3 protein: CASSLGQGLEETQYF
CDR3 DNA: TGTGCCAGCAGCTTGGGGCAGGGGCTGGAGGAGACCCAGTACTTC

clone size: many
D gene: -
V gene: TRBV27
J gene: TRBJ1-6
CDR3 protein: CASSGSTVLSSYNSPLHF
CDR3 DNA: TGTGCCAGCAGTGGGTCGACAGTCCTCAGCTCCTATAATTCACCCCTCCACTTT

clone size: many
D gene: -
V gene: TRBV24-1
J gene: TRBJ1-2
CDR3 protein: CATARAGGVDGYTF
CDR3 DNA: TGTGCCACGGCGAGGGCGGGAGGGGTTGATGGCTACACCTTC

clone size: many
D gene: TRBD2
V gene: TRBV18
J gene: TRBJ2-5
CDR3 protein: CASSPSIAGVETQYF
CDR3 DNA: TGTGCCAGCTCACCATCGATAGCGGGAGTGGAGACCCAGTACTTC

clone size: many
D gene: -
V gene: TRBV5-6
J gene: TRBJ1-1
CDR3 protein: CASSLRGGIEAFF
CDR3 DNA: TGTGCCAGCAGCTTGAGGGGAGGGATTGAAGCTTTCTTT

clone size: many
D gene: -
V gene: TRBV12-5
J gene: TRBJ2-7
CDR3 protein: CASGLGQSYEQYF
CDR3 DNA: TGTGCTAGTGGTTTGGGACAGTCCTACGAGCAGTACTTC

clone size: many
D gene: -
V gene: TRBV12-3/TRBV12-4
J gene: TRBJ2-1
CDR3 protein: CASSLGRSSYNEQFF
CDR3 DNA: TGTGCCAGCAGCTTAGGGCGGTCCTCCTACAATGAGCAGTTCTTC

clone size: few
D gene: -
V gene: TRBV28
J gene: TRBJ1-5
CDR3 protein: CASIDRASSQPQHF
CDR3 DNA: TGTGCCAGCATCGACAGAGCTAGCAGTCAGCCCCAGCATTTT

clone size: -
D gene: -
V gene: TRBV28
J gene: TRBJ1-5
CDR3 protein: CASSSIQPQHF
CDR3 DNA: TGTGCCAGCAGTTCGATCCAGCCCCAGCATTTT

clone size: many
D gene: TRBD2
V gene: TRBV5-1
J gene: TRBJ2-1
CDR3 protein: CASRPGLVLGEQFF
CDR3 DNA: TGCGCCAGCAGACCGGGACTAGTTTTGGGTGAGCAGTTCTTC

clone size: few
D gene: TRBD2
V gene: TRBV7-9
J gene: TRBJ2-1
CDR3 protein: CASSLNLLAGGRAYNEQFF
CDR3 DNA: TGTGCCAGCAGCTTAAATTTACTAGCGGGAGGGAGAGCCTACAATGAGCAGTTCTTC

clone size: many
D gene: -
V gene: TRBV15
J gene: TRBJ2-4
CDR3 protein: CATSIRLAGNIQYF
CDR3 DNA: TGTGCCACCAGCATACGACTGGCGGGGAACATTCAGTACTTC

clone size: many
D gene: TRBD2
V gene: TRBV2
J gene: TRBJ2-1
CDR3 protein: CASSERRLAGGPDTNEQFF
CDR3 DNA: TGTGCCAGCAGTGAAAGGCGGCTAGCGGGAGGGCCTGATACAAATGAGCAGTTCTTC